What follows are 6 T cell receptor beta chains derived from one specimen sequenced in a study of control samples from healthy donors and cancer patients. Measured with immunoSEQ multiplex PCR; TCRdb has only the in-frame clones, and not every one. The repertoire holds roughly 80,000 clones, with 89% as singletons. The sequenced sample consisted of blood. All receptors come from a man over 45 in good health.

As concerns this clone: A junction boundary mismatches the germline segment, possibly from a read error. V usage is TRBV9 and J usage is TRBJ2-5, with 11 positions matching TRBD1. This CDR3 region has 14 residues. In germline, CDR1 is SGDLS, CDR2 YYNGEE. CDR3 coding DNA: TGTGCCAGCAGCTCCCTGGACCTACCGGGACAGGGGGACTTC. Protein sequence: CASSSLDLPGQGDF.

This sequence joins TRBV2 and TRBJ2-3; the D gene is possibly TRBD2 (5 bases). V lost 8 bases and J lost 4, with 19 bases in between. The V gene's germline CDR1 is SNHLY and CDR2 FYNNEI. The CDR3 runs 15 residues. Written as DNA, the CDR3 is TGTGCCAGCGGTCGGGCCTTCCTGAGGGCAGATACGCAGTATTTT. Translation: CASGRAFLRADTQYF.

This clone was recorded a few times. Other DNA sequences in this sample translate to the same CDR3. The genes are TRBV11-3 and TRBJ1-3, with 8 bases identical to TRBD1. CDR1 is SGHNT, CDR2 YENEEA, per germline. The V segment lost 6 bases and the J segment 2 bases; nucleotides outside the gene matches: 6. This CDR3 region has 15 residues. The CDR3 reads CASSPGQGPGNTIYF. CDR3 coding DNA: TGTGCCAGCAGTCCCGGACAGGGCCCTGGAAACACCATATATTTT.

The chain is built from TRBV7-8 and TRBJ1-1; D gene unclear. In germline, CDR1 is SGHVS, CDR2 FQNEAQ. This CDR3 comprises 12 residues. V lost 4 bases and J 1 base, leaving 4 bases between the germline ends. The CDR3 bases are TGTGCCAGCAGCTCGTGGAACACTGAAGCTTTCTTT. Translation: CASSSWNTEAFF.

This rearrangement joins TRBV7-9 to TRBJ2-3, with TRBD2 matching 7 bases. CDR1 and CDR2 (germline): SEHNR, FQNEAQ (reference sequence). V trimming: 5 bases; J trimming: 0 bases; junction bases outside the gene matches: 5. CDR3 length: 15 amino acids. The CDR3 coding sequence is TGTGCCAGCAGCCTCGACGGGAGGAGCACAGATACGCAGTATTTT. Its protein is CASSLDGRSTDTQYF.

This clone came up once. The rearrangement uses TRBV19 and TRBJ1-2; 10 bases line up with TRBD1. Looked up from germline, CDR1 is LNHDA and CDR2 is SQIVND (reference sequence). The trim removed 5 bases at V and 4 bases at J, leaving 4 bases unmatched. This CDR3 spans 14 amino acids. In nucleotides, the CDR3 is TGTGCCAGTAGTGCCGGACAGGGGGGCTATGGCTACACCTTC. As protein: CASSAGQGGYGYTF.